The 10 T cell receptor beta chains given below trace back to one sample, sequenced in a study of shared clonotypes between healthy human individuals. Method: immunoSEQ multiplex PCR; TCRdb's copy keeps in-frame clones and lacks some. The sample shows 190,000 or so clones, approximately 61% of them seen only once. The sequencing input was memory CD4+ T cells sorted from blood. Subset defined: CD45RA-negative fraction. The source is a man younger than 40 in good health.

The J gene is TRBJ1-1, the V gene TRBV19; D possibly corresponds to TRBD1 (5 bases). The length of the CDR3 is 17 residues. V was clipped by 1 base and J by 6 bases, with 21 bases between them. Germline CDR1 LNHDA, CDR2 SQIVND (reference sequence). CDR3 region: CASSIGIGQLGRAEAFF. The CDR3 DNA sequence: TGTGCCAGTAGTATAGGGATCGGGCAGTTGGGGCGGGCTGAAGCTTTCTTT. Combining the CDR3 with reference TRBV19 and TRBJ1-1 gives the whole variable domain DGGITQSPKYLFRKEGQNVTLSCEQNLNHDAMYWYRQDPGQGLRLIYYSQIVNDFQKGDIAEGYSVSREKKESFPLTVTSAQKNPTAFYLCASSIGIGQLGRAEAFFGQGTRLTVV.

The sample holds a few counts of this clone. This sequence joins TRBV7-7 and TRBJ2-7; tentatively, D is TRBD1 (6 bases). Trimming removed 8 bases from V and 4 bases from J, with 21 bases in between. CDR3 length: 15 amino acids. Germline V gene lookup returns CDR1 SSHAT and CDR2 FNYEAQ (reference sequence). CDR3 in amino acids: CASPPWDTGIYEQYF. For the CDR3, the DNA is TGTGCCAGCCCTCCGTGGGACACTGGGATATACGAGCAGTACTTC.

V gene TRBV28 combines with J gene TRBJ1-5, with 10 bases fitting TRBD1. V gave up 5 bases and J gave up 2 bases; unmatched junction bases: 9. CDR3 length: 17 residues. Germline-derived CDR1 and CDR2 are MDHEN and SYDVKM. The chain's CDR3 is CASSIQSGTGGNQPQHF. The CDR3 DNA reads TGTGCCAGCAGTATACAATCCGGGACAGGGGGCAATCAGCCCCAGCATTTT.

The V call is TRBV5-1, the J call TRBJ1-3; D remains ambiguous. The CDR3 runs 15 residues. Germline CDR1 is SGHRS and CDR2 is YFSETQ. Trimming took off 4 bases at V and 0 bases at J, with 11 bases between the two ends. CDR3 in amino acids: CASSRTSRSGNTIYF. Written as DNA, the CDR3 is TGCGCCAGCAGCCGTACGTCGCGCTCTGGAAACACCATATATTTT. The variable domain in full, with the rest retrieved from reference TRBV5-1 and TRBJ1-3, is KAGVTQTPRYLIKTRGQQVTLSCSPISGHRSVSWYQQTPGQGLQFLFEYFSETQRNKGNFPGRFSGRQFSNSRSEMNVSTLELGDSALYLCASSRTSRSGNTIYFGEGSWLTVV.

V and J are TRBV29-1 and TRBJ1-4; the match to TRBD1 covers 7 bases. With V trimmed by 5 bases and J by 4 bases, 16 bases remained unmatched. CDR1 is SQVTM, CDR2 ANQGSEA, per germline. The CDR3 has 17 residues. The CDR3 region is CSVRGTERDIFNEKLFF. The DNA for the CDR3 is TGCAGCGTTCGTGGGACAGAGCGCGATATTTTTAATGAAAAACTGTTTTTT. Looking up the rest from reference TRBV29-1 and TRBJ1-4 gives the full variable domain: SAVISQKPSRDICQRGTSLTIQCQVDSQVTMMFWYRQQPGQSLTLIATANQGSEATYESGFVIDKFPISRPNLTFSTLTVSNMSPEDSSIYLCSVRGTERDIFNEKLFFGSGTQLSVL.

V gene TRBV5-1 combines with J gene TRBJ2-7; 8 bases map to TRBD1. The CDR3 is made up of 15 amino acids. The junction had 11 bases not matched to a gene; V was cut back by 5 bases and J by 4 bases. Germline V lookup: CDR1 SGHRS, CDR2 YFSETQ. CDR3 amino acids: CASSQGPGGIYEQYF. The CDR3 DNA is TGCGCCAGCAGTCAGGGCCCAGGGGGCATTTACGAGCAGTACTTC.

The V call is TRBV10-3, the J call TRBJ2-2; D gene uncertain. V lost 10 bases and J lost 0, with 12 bases in between. This CDR3 is 14 amino acids long. The germline V gene encodes CDR1 ENHRY and CDR2 SYGVKD. CDR3 bases: TGTGCCACCGAGAGGCAGGCGAACACCGGGGAGCTGTTTTTT. It is translated as CATERQANTGELFF.

This sequence joins TRBV7-2 and TRBJ2-5; D is perhaps TRBD2 (6 bases). V was pared by 5 bases and J by 4 bases, with 11 bases between. The CDR3 sequence is 13 residues long. The V gene's germline CDR1 is SGHTA and CDR2 FQGNSA. The CDR3 region is CASSGAGLETQYF. In nucleotides, the CDR3 is TGTGCCAGCAGCGGTGCGGGATTAGAGACCCAGTACTTC.

The rearrangement uses TRBV9 and TRBJ2-3; no reliable D call. Germline CDR1 is SGDLS and CDR2 is YYNGEE. This CDR3 spans 12 amino acids. V was cut by 0 bases and J by 6 bases, with 5 bases left in between. CDR3 loop: CASSVAGDTQYF. CDR3 in DNA: TGTGCCAGCAGCGTAGCCGGGGATACGCAGTATTTT.

The rearrangement links TRBV18 to TRBJ1-5; D ambiguous. The CDR3 consists of 15 residues. The germline CDR1 and CDR2 sequences are KGHSH and LQKENI. The V end lost 0 bases, the J end lost 2 bases, and 8 bases lay between the germline ends. CDR3 region: CASSPPQGGNQPQHF. Written as DNA, the CDR3 is TGTGCCAGCTCACCACCCCAAGGCGGCAATCAGCCCCAGCATTTT.